Sequencing of this TCR beta chain was carried out in a study of T cells in Graves' hyperthyroidism and ophthalmopathy. Study-wide results and limits: Within blood appeared most thyroid clonotypes that had expanded above 0.001.

Amplified TCR beta CDR3 regions came from RNA transcripts. TCR CDR3 underwent first-round RT-PCR with the HTBI primer set. One entry per CDR3 protein results from TCRdb running MiXCR on the multiplex PCR reads. The sample has fewer than 400,000 distinct CDR3 sequences; 20% to 25% are singletons. The CDR3 length is 15 residues. The germline V gene encodes CDR1 GTSNPN and CDR2 SVGIG (reference sequence). V shed 2 bases and J shed 4 bases, with 15 bases lying between them. This clonotype showed up just a few times. Its antigen is unknown. Sequenced: blood. This receptor was taken from a man in his fifties with Graves' hyperthyroidism. The rearrangement uses TRBV30 and TRBJ1-3; tentative D call: TRBD1 (5 bases). The chain's CDR3 is CAWSSPAGTGNTIYF. The CDR3 nucleotides are TGTGCCTGGAGTTCCCCTGCTGGGACGGGAAACACCATATATTTT. Looking up the rest from reference TRBV30 and TRBJ1-3 gives the full variable domain: SQTIHQWPATLVQPVGSPLSLECTVEGTSNPNLYWYRQAAGRGLQLLFYSVGIGQISSEVPQNLSASRPQDRQFILSSKKLLLSDSGFYLCAWSSPAGTGNTIYFGEGSWLTVV.